This entry describes one T cell receptor beta chain. Antigen unknown. This record comes from a study of cytomegalovirus exposure and HLA in healthy donors. Regarding the study as a whole: Prior analysis indicated that the majority of TCR beta V segments exhibited productivity approximately 87% or approximately 30% of the time. Both high specificity and high sensitivity reportedly marked the classifier's diagnosis of cytomegalovirus status.

The PCR used 60 Vbeta and 13 Jbeta primers. Data came from immunoSEQ multiplex PCR; TCRdb stores just in-frame clones and leaves some out. The data show approximately 110,000 clones, 74% seen once. The sample taken for sequencing was PBMCs. The TCR comes from a man aged 50 or older in good health and CMV-seropositive.

The CDR3 bases are TGTGCCAGCAGTGAGGGTCCCGGGGGCATTCAGTACTTC. Translating it yields CASSEGPGGIQYF. This chain links TRBV2 with TRBJ2-4, with a possible D match to TRBD2 (6 bases). CDR1 is SNHLY, CDR2 FYNNEI, per germline. The ends were cut back, 3 bases at V and 9 bases at J, with 12 bases in the middle. The CDR3 spans 13 residues.